Below are 25 T cell receptor beta chains sequenced from a single sample in a study of human T cells and chemical hapten exposure (dated by TCRdb to 2020 to 2023). The time point label corresponds to: patch test 1, 2 weeks after DPC sensitization. Per the publication, the treatment or condition label means: therapeutic diphenylcyclopropenone sensitization with weekly scalp DPC. The library came from RACE. The sequencer listed for this sample is NextSeq 500. The public reads were quality trimmed at Q25 with fastp and then assembled into clones with MiXCR by TCRdb, keeping productive beta chains. CDR3 protein sequences are deduplicated, and each keeps its most common genes and DNA. Here the sample has approximately 80,000 distinct CDR3 sequences; 9.5% to 12% occur a single time. Approximately 4% of the sample belongs to the ten largest clones. The specimen comprised whole blood, sampled in connection with sensitization to the hapten diphenylcyclopropenone (DPC). These receptors were taken from a woman between 50 and 59 years old with alopecia areata. Some clones in this sample may be carry-over from other donors' samples.

This chain uses TRBV28 with TRBJ1-3; D uncertain. The CDR3 runs 18 residues. The V gene's germline CDR1 is MDHEN and CDR2 SYDVKM. Trimming cost V 7 bases and J 0 bases, with 22 bases left between them. The CDR3 loop is CASNPPLGSQSSGNTIYF. The CDR3 bases are TGTGCCAGCAACCCGCCCCTGGGCAGCCAGAGCTCTGGAAACACCATATATTTT.

The chain employs TRBV4-2 and TRBJ2-6, with D perhaps TRBD1 (5 bases). This CDR3 comprises 20 residues. The germline gives CDR1 LGHNA, CDR2 YNFKEQ. Trimming removed 0 bases at V and 0 bases at J, with 18 bases between. The CDR3 coding sequence is TGTGCCAGCAGCCAAGATCGGGCCCTAGGGGCATCCTCTGGGGCCAACGTCCTGACTTTC. This translates into CASSQDRALGASSGANVLTF.

The table lists this clonotype with many counts. The chain couples TRBV19 to TRBJ1-5; D call uncertain. Germline values: CDR1 LNHDA, CDR2 SQIVND (reference sequence). Between the trimmed V and J ends, which lost 3 bases and 2 bases, there was a span of 8 bases. The CDR3 spans 14 residues. CDR3 loop: CASSINFGNQPQHF. In nucleotides, the CDR3 is TGTGCCAGTAGTATCAACTTTGGCAATCAGCCCCAGCATTTT.

This clonotype has a handful of counts. The chain combines TRBV7-9 with TRBJ2-5; 8 bases match TRBD2. The CDR3 has 16 amino acids. The germline V gene has CDR1 SEHNR and CDR2 FQNEAQ (reference sequence). J lost 4 bases, V lost 4 bases, and 11 bases had no gene match. The CDR3, as DNA: TGTGCCAGCAGCTCGCTCGTGGCAGCGGGAGTAGAGACCCAGTACTTC. Protein: CASSSLVAAGVETQYF.

This clonotype was counted ten times or more. The rearrangement joins TRBV12-3 or TRBV12-4 to TRBJ1-4; D is undetermined. The CDR3 contains 14 residues. V dropped 4 bases and J dropped 3 bases, with 9 bases sitting between them. CDR3 in amino acids: CASSSYKPNEKLFF. The CDR3 nucleotides are TGTGCCAGCAGTTCTTATAAGCCTAATGAAAAACTGTTTTTT.

This clonotype was observed many times. This sequence joins TRBV5-6 and TRBJ1-2; TRBD1 matches 9 bases. The V and J ends lost 6 bases and 8 bases, in that order; junction bases with no gene match: 8. The germline CDR1 and CDR2 sequences are SGHDT and YYEEEE. The CDR3 consists of 13 residues. This CDR3 is CASINRGLRGYTF. Here the CDR3 DNA reads TGTGCCAGCATCAACAGGGGGCTTCGCGGCTACACCTTC.

The table lists this clonotype with a few counts. The rearrangement uses TRBV7-9 and TRBJ2-1, with 7 nucleotides matching TRBD2. Trimming cost V 4 bases and J 5 bases; bases outside gene matches: 8. Germline V gene lookup returns CDR1 SEHNR and CDR2 FQNEAQ (reference sequence). The CDR3 runs 15 residues. The CDR3 nucleotides read TGTGCCAGCAGCTCACGACTAGCCCCTCACAATGAGCAGTTCTTC. Translation gives CASSSRLAPHNEQFF.

Ten or more counts support this clonotype. The CDR3 loop is CASTGGTEAFF. The CDR3 region has the DNA TGTGCCAGCACCGGCGGCACTGAAGCTTTCTTT. The rearrangement links TRBV27 to TRBJ1-1; D uncertain. The CDR3 totals 11 residues. The V end lost 7 bases, the J end lost 4 bases, and 7 bases lay between the germline ends. Per the germline V gene, CDR1 is MNHEY and CDR2 is SMNVEV (reference sequence).

In its sample, this clonotype was seen many times. The chain has TRBV3-1 and TRBJ2-1; maybe TRBD2 (6 bases). The CDR3 runs 19 residues. V lost 0 bases and J lost 1, with 19 bases in between. Germline V gene sequence: CDR1 LGHDT, CDR2 YNNKEL (reference sequence). The CDR3 protein is CASSQEGGAASRSYNEQFF. The CDR3, as DNA: TGTGCCAGCAGCCAAGAAGGCGGGGCAGCCTCGCGATCCTACAATGAGCAGTTCTTC.

This clonotype turned up a few times. The V gene is TRBV9, the J gene TRBJ2-1; D uncertain. The CDR3 length is 12 residues. Trimming shortened V by 3 bases and J by 13 bases, and 14 bases separated the two germline ends. Per the germline V gene, CDR1 is SGDLS and CDR2 is YYNGEE. This CDR3 reads CASSGLGLGQFF. CDR3 bases: TGTGCCAGCAGCGGACTGGGATTGGGCCAGTTCTTC.

The CDR3 loop reads CASSGELRGYTF. In DNA, the CDR3 is TGTGCCAGCAGTGGAGAGCTTCGTGGCTACACCTTC. The chain recombines TRBV2 with TRBJ1-2; D is unclear. CDR3 length: 12 residues. From germline, CDR1 is SNHLY and CDR2 FYNNEI. V was trimmed by 4 bases and J by 7 bases, leaving 10 bases between them. Supplemented by reference TRBV2 and TRBJ1-2, the full variable domain reads EPEVTQTPSHQVTQMGQEVILRCVPISNHLYFYWYRQILGQKVEFLVSFYNNEISEKSEIFDDQFSVERPDGSNFTLKIRSTKLEDSAMYFCASSGELRGYTFGSGTRLTVV.

This clonotype was counted ten times or more. J is TRBJ1-3 and V is TRBV7-9; D gene ambiguous. V was shortened by 5 bases and J by 5 bases, with 10 bases between the two germline ends. There are 13 residues in the CDR3. Germline CDR1 and CDR2: SEHNR and FQNEAQ (reference sequence). The DNA of the CDR3 is TGTGCCAGCAGCCCCGTGGTTCGAAACACCATATATTTT. The encoded protein is CASSPVVRNTIYF.

In this sample, this clonotype turned up a few times. The gene calls are TRBV20-1 and TRBJ2-7; 10 positions agree with TRBD2. J lost 0 bases, V lost 2 bases, and 13 bases had no gene match. There are 18 residues in the CDR3. CDR1 and CDR2 (germline): DFQATT, SNEGSKA (reference sequence). The CDR3 protein is CSARQTGTSALPSYEQYF. CDR3 bases: TGCAGTGCTAGACAAACCGGGACTAGCGCCCTGCCCTCCTACGAGCAGTACTTC.

V gene TRBV9 combines with J gene TRBJ2-7; perhaps TRBD2 as D (5 bases). This CDR3 spans 15 amino acids. V was cut by 1 base and J by 3 bases, with 14 bases left in between. Germline-derived CDR1 and CDR2 are SGDLS and YYNGEE. This CDR3 reads CASSVSRGNSYEQYF. CDR3 bases: TGTGCCAGCAGCGTAAGCCGGGGAAACAGCTACGAGCAGTACTTC.

This clonotype was seen more than once but under ten times. This chain's CDR3 is CSVEGSVSSRVEQFF. DNA for the CDR3: TGCAGCGTTGAAGGCAGCGTGTCTAGCCGGGTTGAGCAGTTCTTC. The chain recombines TRBV29-1 with TRBJ2-1; TRBD2 is a possible D gene (5 bases). The CDR3 consists of 15 residues. The germline V gene has CDR1 SQVTM and CDR2 ANQGSEA. Trimming pared 1 base from V and 9 bases from J, leaving 19 bases between.

This clonotype was detected only a few times. V usage is TRBV9 and J usage is TRBJ2-1; D gene ambiguous. This CDR3 region has 13 residues. Trimming removed 4 bases at V and 6 bases at J, with 11 bases between. Germline V gene sequence: CDR1 SGDLS, CDR2 YYNGEE. CDR3 region: CASSTHKSNEQFF. The CDR3 DNA sequence: TGTGCCAGCAGCACCCATAAGAGCAATGAGCAGTTCTTC.

This clonotype came up many times. The chain carries TRBV11-3 and TRBJ2-3; unclear D gene. Germline V gene lookup returns CDR1 SGHNT and CDR2 YENEEA. V lost 5 bases and J lost 2, with 14 bases in between. The length of the CDR3 is 15 residues. CDR3: CASSESPDPTDTQYF. Written as DNA, the CDR3 is TGTGCCAGCAGCGAATCCCCTGATCCCACAGATACGCAGTATTTT.

Many counts were recorded for this clonotype. The V gene is TRBV5-8, the J gene TRBJ2-7; D is uncertain. Germline-derived CDR1 and CDR2 are SGHTS and YDEGEE. The V end lost 2 bases, the J end lost 3 bases, and 0 bases lay between the germline ends. The CDR3 loop spans 10 amino acids. The CDR3 protein is CASSFYEQYF. CDR3 nucleotides: TGTGCCAGCAGCTTCTACGAGCAGTACTTC.

The chain links TRBV4-2 to TRBJ1-4, with D unresolved. Trimming pared 3 bases from V and 5 bases from J, leaving 13 bases between. The CDR3 consists of 15 residues. CDR1 is LGHNA, CDR2 YNFKEQ, per germline. In DNA, the CDR3 is TGTGCCAGCAGCCACCCAGGTCGGTTAAATGAAAAACTGTTTTTT. Its translation: CASSHPGRLNEKLFF.

This clonotype was observed many times. V and J are TRBV5-1 and TRBJ1-1; 7 bases line up with TRBD1. This CDR3 has 16 residues. Trimming at V came to 3 bases and at J to 4 bases, leaving 12 bases not matched to a gene. Germline CDR1 is SGHRS and CDR2 is YFSETQ. The CDR3 coding sequence is TGCGCCAGCAGCTCGACAGGGAGGAGCTCGTCCACTGAAGCTTTCTTT. It specifies CASSSTGRSSSTEAFF.

The chain links TRBV3-1 to TRBJ2-7, with D possibly called TRBD1 or TRBD2 (6 bases each). The germline gives CDR1 LGHDT, CDR2 YNNKEL (reference sequence). The length of the CDR3 is 12 residues. Trimming removed 3 bases from V and 9 bases from J, with 12 bases in between. The CDR3 bases are TGTGCCAGCAGCCACGGGGGCCAGGGGCAGTACTTC. Protein product: CASSHGGQGQYF.

This clonotype showed up just a few times. The V gene is TRBV29-1, the J gene TRBJ2-5; tentative D call: TRBD1 (5 bases). The germline V gene encodes CDR1 SQVTM and CDR2 ANQGSEA. CDR3 length: 13 residues. Trimming cost V 2 bases and J 1 base, with 8 bases left between them. In DNA, the CDR3 is TGCAGCGTTGAACGACAGCTCCAAGAGACCCAGTACTTC. Protein product: CSVERQLQETQYF.

This clonotype was seen ten or more times. The chain carries TRBV29-1 and TRBJ2-7, with D possibly matching TRBD2 (5 bases). The CDR3 extends over 15 amino acids. From germline, CDR1 is SQVTM and CDR2 ANQGSEA. With 0 bases removed from V and 5 bases from J, the gap between germline ends came to 17 bases. Here the CDR3 reads CSVEDYGDSGDEQYF. CDR3 sequence (DNA): TGCAGCGTTGAAGATTATGGAGACTCCGGGGACGAGCAGTACTTC.

The J gene is TRBJ2-2, the V gene TRBV18; D may be TRBD2 (6 bases). This CDR3 is built from 13 residues. CDR1 is KGHSH and CDR2 is LQKENI in the germline V gene. V lost 2 bases to trimming and J lost 6 bases, with 7 bases between them. For the CDR3, the DNA is TGTGCCAGCTCACCAGCGGGGTCCGGGGAGCTGTTTTTT. This gives the protein CASSPAGSGELFF. The full variable domain, completed using reference TRBV18 and TRBJ2-2, is NAGVMQNPRHLVRRRGQEARLRCSPMKGHSHVYWYRQLPEEGLKFMVYLQKENIIDESGMPKERFSAEFPKEGPSILRIQQVVRGDSAAYFCASSPAGSGELFFGEGSRLTVL.

The chain couples TRBV20-1 to TRBJ2-3; tentative D call: TRBD2 (6 bases). Trimming removed 0 bases from V and 10 bases from J, with 17 bases in between. This CDR3 spans 14 amino acids. CDR1 and CDR2 from the germline V gene are DFQATT and SNEGSKA (reference sequence). CDR3 in amino acids: CSAREGGKEGAQYF. CDR3 nucleotides: TGCAGTGCTAGAGAGGGGGGAAAGGAGGGTGCGCAGTATTTT.